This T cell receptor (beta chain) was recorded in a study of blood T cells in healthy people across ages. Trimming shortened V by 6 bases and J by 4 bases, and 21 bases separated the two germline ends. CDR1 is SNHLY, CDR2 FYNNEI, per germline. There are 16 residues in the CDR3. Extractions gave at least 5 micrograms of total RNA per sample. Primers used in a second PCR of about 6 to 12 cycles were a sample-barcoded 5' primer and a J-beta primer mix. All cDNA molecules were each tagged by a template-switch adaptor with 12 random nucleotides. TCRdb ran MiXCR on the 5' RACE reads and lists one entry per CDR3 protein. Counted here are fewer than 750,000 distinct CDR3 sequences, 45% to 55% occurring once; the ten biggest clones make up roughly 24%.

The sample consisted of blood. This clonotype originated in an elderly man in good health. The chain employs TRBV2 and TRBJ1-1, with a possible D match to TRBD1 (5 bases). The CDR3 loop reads CASSRGSGRTGTEAFF. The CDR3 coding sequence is TGTGCCAGCAGCCGGGGGAGTGGGAGAACCGGCACTGAAGCTTTCTTT.